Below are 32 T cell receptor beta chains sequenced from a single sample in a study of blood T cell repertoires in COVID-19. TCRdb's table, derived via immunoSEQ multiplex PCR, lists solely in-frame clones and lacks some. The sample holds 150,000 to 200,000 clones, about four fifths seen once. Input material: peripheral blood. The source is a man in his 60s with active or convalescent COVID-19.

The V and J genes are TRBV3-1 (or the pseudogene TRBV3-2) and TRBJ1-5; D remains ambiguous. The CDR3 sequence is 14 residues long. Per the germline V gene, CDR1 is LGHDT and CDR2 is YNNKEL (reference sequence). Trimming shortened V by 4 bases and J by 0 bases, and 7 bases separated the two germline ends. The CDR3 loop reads CASSRPGSNQPQHF. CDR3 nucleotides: TGTGCCAGCAGCCGCCCGGGTAGCAATCAGCCCCAGCATTTT.

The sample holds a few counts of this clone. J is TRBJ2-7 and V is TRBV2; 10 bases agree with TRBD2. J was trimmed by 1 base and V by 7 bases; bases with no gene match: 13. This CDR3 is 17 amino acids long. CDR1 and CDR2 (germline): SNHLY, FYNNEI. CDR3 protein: CASKVAGGFSPSYEQYF. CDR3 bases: TGTGCCAGCAAGGTAGCGGGAGGATTCTCGCCTTCCTACGAGCAGTACTTC.

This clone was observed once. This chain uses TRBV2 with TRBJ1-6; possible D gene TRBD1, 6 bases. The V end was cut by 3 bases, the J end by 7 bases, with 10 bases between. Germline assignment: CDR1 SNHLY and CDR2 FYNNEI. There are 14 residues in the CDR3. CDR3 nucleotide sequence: TGTGCCAGCAGTGAGAATAGGGGGAATTCACCCCTCCACTTT. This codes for CASSENRGNSPLHF.

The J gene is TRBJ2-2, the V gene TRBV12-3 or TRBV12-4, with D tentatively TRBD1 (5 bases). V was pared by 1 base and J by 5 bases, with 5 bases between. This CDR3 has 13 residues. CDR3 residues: CASSLGTTGELFF. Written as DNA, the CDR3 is TGTGCCAGCAGTTTAGGGACAACCGGGGAGCTGTTTTTT.

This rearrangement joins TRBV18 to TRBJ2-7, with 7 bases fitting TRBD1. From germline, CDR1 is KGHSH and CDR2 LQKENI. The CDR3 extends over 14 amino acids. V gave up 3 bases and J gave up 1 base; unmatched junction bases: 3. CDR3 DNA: TGTGCCAGCTCACCGATACAGGGGTCCTACGAGCAGTACTTC. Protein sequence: CASSPIQGSYEQYF.

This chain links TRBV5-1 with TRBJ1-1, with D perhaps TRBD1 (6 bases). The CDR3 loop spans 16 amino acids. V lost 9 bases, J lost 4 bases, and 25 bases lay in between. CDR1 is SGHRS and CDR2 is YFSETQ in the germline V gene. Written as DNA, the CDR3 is TGCGCCACCTCGAGACAGGTTCAAGGGGCGGGCACTGAAGCTTTCTTT. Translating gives CATSRQVQGAGTEAFF. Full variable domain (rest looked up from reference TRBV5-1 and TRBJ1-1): KAGVTQTPRYLIKTRGQQVTLSCSPISGHRSVSWYQQTPGQGLQFLFEYFSETQRNKGNFPGRFSGRQFSNSRSEMNVSTLELGDSALYLCATSRQVQGAGTEAFFGQGTRLTVV.

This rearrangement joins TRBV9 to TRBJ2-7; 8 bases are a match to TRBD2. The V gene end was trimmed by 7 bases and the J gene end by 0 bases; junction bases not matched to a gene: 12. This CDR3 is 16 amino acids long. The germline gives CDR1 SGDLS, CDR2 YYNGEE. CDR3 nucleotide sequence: TGTGCCAGCTCTCCCGGGGGGGCGGGAGTCTCCTACGAGCAGTACTTC. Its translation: CASSPGGAGVSYEQYF.

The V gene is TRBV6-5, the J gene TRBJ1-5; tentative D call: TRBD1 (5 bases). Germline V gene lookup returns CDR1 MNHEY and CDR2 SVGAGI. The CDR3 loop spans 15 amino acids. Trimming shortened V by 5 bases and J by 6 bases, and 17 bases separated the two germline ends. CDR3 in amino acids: CASSPGQGSSQPQHF. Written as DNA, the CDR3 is TGTGCCAGCAGTCCCGGCCAGGGATCTAGTCAGCCCCAGCATTTT.

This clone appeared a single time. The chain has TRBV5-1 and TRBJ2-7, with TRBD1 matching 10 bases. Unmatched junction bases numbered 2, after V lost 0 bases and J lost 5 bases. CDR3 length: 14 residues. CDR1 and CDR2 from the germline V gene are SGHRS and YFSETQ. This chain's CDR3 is CASSLGDRGNEQYF. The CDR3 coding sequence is TGCGCCAGCAGCTTGGGGGACAGGGGAAACGAGCAGTACTTC.

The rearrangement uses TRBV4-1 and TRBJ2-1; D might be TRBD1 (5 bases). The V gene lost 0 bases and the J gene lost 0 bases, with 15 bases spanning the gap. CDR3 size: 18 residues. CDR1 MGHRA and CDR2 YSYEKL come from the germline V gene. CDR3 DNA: TGCGCCAGCAGCCAAGATGTTAGGGGTGAAAGCTCCTACAATGAGCAGTTCTTC. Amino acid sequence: CASSQDVRGESSYNEQFF.

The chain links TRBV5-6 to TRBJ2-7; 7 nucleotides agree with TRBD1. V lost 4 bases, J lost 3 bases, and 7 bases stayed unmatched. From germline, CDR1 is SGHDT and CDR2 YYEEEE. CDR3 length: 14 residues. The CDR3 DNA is TGTGCCAGCAGCCCACGGACAGGCTACTACGAGCAGTACTTC. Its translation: CASSPRTGYYEQYF.

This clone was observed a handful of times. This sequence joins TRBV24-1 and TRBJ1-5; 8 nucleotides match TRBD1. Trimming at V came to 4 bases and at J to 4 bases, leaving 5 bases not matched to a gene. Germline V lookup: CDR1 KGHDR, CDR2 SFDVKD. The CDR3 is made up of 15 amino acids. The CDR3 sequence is CATSDPGTGNQPQHF. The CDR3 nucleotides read TGTGCCACCAGTGACCCCGGGACAGGTAATCAGCCCCAGCATTTT.

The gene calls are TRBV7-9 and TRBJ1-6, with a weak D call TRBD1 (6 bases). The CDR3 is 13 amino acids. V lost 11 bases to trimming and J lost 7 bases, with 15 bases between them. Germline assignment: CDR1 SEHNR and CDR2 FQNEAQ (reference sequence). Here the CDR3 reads CALGQHENSPLHF. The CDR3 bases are TGTGCCCTTGGACAGCACGAAAATTCACCCCTCCACTTT.

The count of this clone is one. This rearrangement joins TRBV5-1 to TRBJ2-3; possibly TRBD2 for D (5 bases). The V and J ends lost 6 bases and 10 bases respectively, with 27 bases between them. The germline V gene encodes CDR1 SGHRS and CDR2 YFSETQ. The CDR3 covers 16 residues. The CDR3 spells CASKYKRQGEGSAQYF. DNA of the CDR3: TGCGCCAGCAAGTATAAGCGCCAAGGCGAGGGATCTGCGCAGTATTTT. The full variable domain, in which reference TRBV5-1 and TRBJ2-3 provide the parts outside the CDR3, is KAGVTQTPRYLIKTRGQQVTLSCSPISGHRSVSWYQQTPGQGLQFLFEYFSETQRNKGNFPGRFSGRQFSNSRSEMNVSTLELGDSALYLCASKYKRQGEGSAQYFGPGTRLTVL.

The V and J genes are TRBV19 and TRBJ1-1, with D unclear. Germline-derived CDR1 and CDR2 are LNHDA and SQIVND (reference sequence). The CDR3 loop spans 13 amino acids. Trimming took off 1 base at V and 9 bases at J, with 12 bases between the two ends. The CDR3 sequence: CASSIGRLPQAFF. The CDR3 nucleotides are TGTGCCAGTAGTATAGGTCGACTCCCTCAAGCTTTCTTT. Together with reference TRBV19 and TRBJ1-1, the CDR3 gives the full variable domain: DGGITQSPKYLFRKEGQNVTLSCEQNLNHDAMYWYRQDPGQGLRLIYYSQIVNDFQKGDIAEGYSVSREKKESFPLTVTSAQKNPTAFYLCASSIGRLPQAFFGQGTRLTVV.

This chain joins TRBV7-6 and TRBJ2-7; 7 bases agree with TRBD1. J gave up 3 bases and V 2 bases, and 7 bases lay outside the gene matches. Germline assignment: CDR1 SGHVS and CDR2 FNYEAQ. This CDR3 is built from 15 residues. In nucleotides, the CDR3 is TGTGCCAGCAGCTTAAAACAGGGGTACGGCTACGAGCAGTACTTC. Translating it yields CASSLKQGYGYEQYF.

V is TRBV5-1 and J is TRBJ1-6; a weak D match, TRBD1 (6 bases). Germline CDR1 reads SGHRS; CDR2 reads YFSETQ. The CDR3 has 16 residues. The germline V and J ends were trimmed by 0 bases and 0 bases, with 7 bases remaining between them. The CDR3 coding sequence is TGCGCCAGCAGCTTGGAAGGGGGCTCCTATAATTCACCCCTCCACTTT. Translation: CASSLEGGSYNSPLHF.

The CDR3 DNA sequence: TGTGCCAGCAGCCCGACATTAGGTTCGGAGACCCAGTACTTC. It codes for CASSPTLGSETQYF. The V call is TRBV11-2, the J call TRBJ2-5; no reliable D call. Germline V gene lookup returns CDR1 SGHAT and CDR2 FQNNGV. Trimming cost V 5 bases and J 5 bases, with 15 bases left between them. The CDR3 is 14 amino acids.

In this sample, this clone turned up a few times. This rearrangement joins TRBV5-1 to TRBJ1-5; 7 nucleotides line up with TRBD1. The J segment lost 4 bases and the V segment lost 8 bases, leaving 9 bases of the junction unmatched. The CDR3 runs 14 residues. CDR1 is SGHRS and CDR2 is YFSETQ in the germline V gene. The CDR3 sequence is CARPDRPKNQPQHF. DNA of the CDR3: TGCGCCAGACCGGACAGGCCGAAAAATCAGCCCCAGCATTTT.

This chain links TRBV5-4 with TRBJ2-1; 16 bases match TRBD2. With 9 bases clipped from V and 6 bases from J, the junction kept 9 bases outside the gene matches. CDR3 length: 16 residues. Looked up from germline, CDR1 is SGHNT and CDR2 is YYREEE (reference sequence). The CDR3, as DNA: TGTGCCACAAAGGGACTAGCGGGGGGGCCGGTCAATGAGCAGTTCTTC. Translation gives CATKGLAGGPVNEQFF.

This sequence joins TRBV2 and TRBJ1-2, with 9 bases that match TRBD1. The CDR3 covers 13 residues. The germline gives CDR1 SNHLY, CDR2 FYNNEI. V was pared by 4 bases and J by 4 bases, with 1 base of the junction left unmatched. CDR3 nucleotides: TGTGCCAGCAGTGGACAGGGGGGCTATGGCTACACCTTC. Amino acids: CASSGQGGYGYTF.

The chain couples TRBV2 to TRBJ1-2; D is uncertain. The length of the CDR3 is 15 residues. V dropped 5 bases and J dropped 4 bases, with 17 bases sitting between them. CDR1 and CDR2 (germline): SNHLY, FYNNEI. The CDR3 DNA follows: TGTGCCAGCAGTTCCCGGGTGAGGGCTTCCTATGGCTACACCTTC. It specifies CASSSRVRASYGYTF.

The CDR3 region has the DNA TGTGCCAGCAGCCAGCCCTCAGGGGGGAACACTGAAGCTTTCTTT. Its protein product is CASSQPSGGNTEAFF. The gene calls are TRBV4-2 and TRBJ1-1; 7 bases line up with TRBD1. This CDR3 is 15 amino acids long. Germline V gene lookup returns CDR1 LGHNA and CDR2 YNFKEQ. V dropped 3 bases and J dropped 1; count of bases not matched to a gene: 5.

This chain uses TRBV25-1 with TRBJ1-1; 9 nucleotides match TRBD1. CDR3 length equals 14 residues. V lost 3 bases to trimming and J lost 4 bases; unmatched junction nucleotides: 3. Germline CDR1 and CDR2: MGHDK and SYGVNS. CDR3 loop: CASSDTGGGTEAFF. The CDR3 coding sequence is TGTGCCAGCAGTGACACAGGGGGCGGCACTGAAGCTTTCTTT.

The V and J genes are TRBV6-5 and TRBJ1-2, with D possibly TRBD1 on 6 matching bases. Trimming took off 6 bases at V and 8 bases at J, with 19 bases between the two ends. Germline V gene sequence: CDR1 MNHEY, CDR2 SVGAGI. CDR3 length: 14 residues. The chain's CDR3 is CASSDRPLRRGYTF. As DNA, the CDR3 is TGTGCCAGCAGCGACAGGCCTCTCAGGAGGGGCTACACCTTC.

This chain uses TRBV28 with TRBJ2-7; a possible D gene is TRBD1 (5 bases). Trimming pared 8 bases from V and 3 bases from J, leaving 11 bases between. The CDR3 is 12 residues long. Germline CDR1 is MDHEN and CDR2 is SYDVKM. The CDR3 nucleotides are TGTGCCAGCCAACTGACAGACTACGAGCAGTACTTC. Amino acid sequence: CASQLTDYEQYF.

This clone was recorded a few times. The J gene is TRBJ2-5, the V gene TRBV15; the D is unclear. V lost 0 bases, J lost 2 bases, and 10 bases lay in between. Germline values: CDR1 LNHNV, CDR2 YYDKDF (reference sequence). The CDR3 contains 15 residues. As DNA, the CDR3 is TGTGCCACCAGCAGAGATAAGGCTAGTCAAGAGACCCAGTACTTC. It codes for CATSRDKASQETQYF.

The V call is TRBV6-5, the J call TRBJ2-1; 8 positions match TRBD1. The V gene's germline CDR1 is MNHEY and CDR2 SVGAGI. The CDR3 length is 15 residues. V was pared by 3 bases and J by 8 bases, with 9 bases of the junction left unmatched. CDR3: CASSYGQGATYEQFF. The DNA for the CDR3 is TGTGCCAGCAGTTATGGGCAGGGGGCTACATATGAGCAGTTCTTC.

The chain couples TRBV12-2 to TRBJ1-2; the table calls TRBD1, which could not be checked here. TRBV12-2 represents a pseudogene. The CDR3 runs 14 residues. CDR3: CASRLEGKYYGYTF. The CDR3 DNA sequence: TGTGCAAGTCGCTTAGAGGGGAAATACTATGGCTACACCTTC.

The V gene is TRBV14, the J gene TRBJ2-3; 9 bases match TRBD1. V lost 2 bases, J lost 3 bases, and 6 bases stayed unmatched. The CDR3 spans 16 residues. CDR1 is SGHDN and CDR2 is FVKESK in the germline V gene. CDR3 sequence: CASSQRRGQGTDTQYF. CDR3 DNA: TGTGCCAGCAGCCAAAGGCGGGGACAGGGAACAGATACGCAGTATTTT.

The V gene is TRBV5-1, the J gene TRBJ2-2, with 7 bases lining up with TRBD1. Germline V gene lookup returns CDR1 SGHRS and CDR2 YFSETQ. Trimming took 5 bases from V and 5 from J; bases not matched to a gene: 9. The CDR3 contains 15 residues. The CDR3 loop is CASSPGQYWTGELFF. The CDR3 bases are TGCGCCAGCAGTCCGGGACAGTATTGGACCGGGGAGCTGTTTTTT. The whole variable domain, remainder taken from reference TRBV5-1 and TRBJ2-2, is KAGVTQTPRYLIKTRGQQVTLSCSPISGHRSVSWYQQTPGQGLQFLFEYFSETQRNKGNFPGRFSGRQFSNSRSEMNVSTLELGDSALYLCASSPGQYWTGELFFGEGSRLTVL.

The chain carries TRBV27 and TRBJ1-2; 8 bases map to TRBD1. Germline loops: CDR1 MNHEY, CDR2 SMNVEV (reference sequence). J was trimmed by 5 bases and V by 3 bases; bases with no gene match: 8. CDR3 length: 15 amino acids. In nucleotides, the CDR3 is TGTGCCAGCAGTTTGGGGATGGGACAGGCGTATGGCTACACCTTC. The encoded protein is CASSLGMGQAYGYTF.